What follows are 32 T cell receptor beta chains derived from one specimen sequenced in a study of shared clonotypes between healthy human individuals. The table came from immunoSEQ multiplex PCR; TCRdb's copy has only in-frame clones and leaves some out. Of about 2.4 million clones listed, approximately 94% are singletons. Sequencing used naive CD4+ T cells from PBMCs. The subset is: CD45RA+ positively selected. The receptors here all came from a young man in good health. Some clones in this sample may be carry-over from other donors' samples.

The chain is built from TRBV5-6 and TRBJ1-1; a weak D match, TRBD1 (6 bases). The CDR3 has 14 residues. The germline V and J ends were trimmed by 2 bases and 6 bases, with 14 bases remaining between them. The germline V gene encodes CDR1 SGHDT and CDR2 YYEEEE. The CDR3 DNA reads as TGTGCCAGCAGCTTCTTTTTAGGGGGGGCTGAAGCTTTCTTT. Translated: CASSFFLGGAEAFF.

The chain's CDR3 is CASTPEGGTSGRSTDTQYF. The CDR3 DNA reads as TGTGCCAGTACCCCCGAGGGGGGGACTAGCGGGAGGAGCACAGATACGCAGTATTTT. The chain combines TRBV19 with TRBJ2-3; 15 positions match TRBD2. V trimming: 7 bases; J trimming: 0 bases; junction bases outside the gene matches: 11. The V gene's germline CDR1 is LNHDA and CDR2 SQIVND (reference sequence). The CDR3 consists of 19 residues.

This clone appeared once. The chain carries TRBV6-5 and TRBJ1-2; possible D gene TRBD1, 5 bases. The CDR3 runs 13 residues. CDR1 and CDR2 (germline): MNHEY, SVGAGI. V lost 9 bases, J lost 0 bases, and 11 bases lay in between. For the CDR3, the DNA is TGTGCCAGTTTGGGGCACGCTAACTATGGCTACACCTTC. Translated, it gives CASLGHANYGYTF.

The chain is built from TRBV5-1 and TRBJ1-4; TRBD1 is a possible D gene (6 bases). V gave up 0 bases and J gave up 8 bases, with 20 bases separating them. The CDR3 has 17 amino acids. Germline CDR1 SGHRS, CDR2 YFSETQ. The CDR3, as DNA: TGCGCCAGCAGCTTGGATGCACGGTACCAGGGGAAAGAAAAACTGTTTTTT. This translates into CASSLDARYQGKEKLFF.

The V and J genes are TRBV5-1 and TRBJ2-5, with D unresolved. This CDR3 is 15 amino acids long. The V gene's germline CDR1 is SGHRS and CDR2 YFSETQ. The V end lost 0 bases, the J end lost 4 bases, and 13 bases lay between the germline ends. As DNA, the CDR3 is TGCGCCAGCAGCTTGGCCTCGGGCCCAGTAGAGACCCAGTACTTC. Its translation is CASSLASGPVETQYF. Based on the CDR3 plus reference TRBV5-1 and TRBJ2-5, the full variable domain is KAGVTQTPRYLIKTRGQQVTLSCSPISGHRSVSWYQQTPGQGLQFLFEYFSETQRNKGNFPGRFSGRQFSNSRSEMNVSTLELGDSALYLCASSLASGPVETQYFGPGTRLLVL.

This clone appeared once. The chain links TRBV27 to TRBJ2-7; D is ambiguous. CDR1 is MNHEY and CDR2 is SMNVEV in the germline V gene (reference sequence). The germline V and J ends were trimmed by 0 bases and 0 bases, with 6 bases remaining between them. This CDR3 is built from 14 residues. Written as DNA, the CDR3 is TGTGCCAGCAGTTTATCTCACAGCTCCTACGAGCAGTACTTC. Its translation is CASSLSHSSYEQYF.

This clone was counted only a few times. The chain recombines TRBV30 with TRBJ1-1, with D tentatively TRBD1 (5 bases). Germline-derived CDR1 and CDR2 are GTSNPN and SVGIG (reference sequence). Between the trimmed V and J ends, which lost 4 bases and 0 bases, there was a span of 12 bases. The CDR3 sequence is 14 residues long. In DNA, the CDR3 is TGTGCCTGGACCCGGGGCCTAATGAACACTGAAGCTTTCTTT. Translation: CAWTRGLMNTEAFF.

The chain couples TRBV9 to TRBJ2-7; D might be TRBD2 (6 bases). This CDR3 spans 17 amino acids. Germline loops: CDR1 SGDLS, CDR2 YYNGEE. Trimming left V 0 bases short and J 2 bases short, with 18 bases between. CDR3 in amino acids: CASSVAPLARTPYEQYF. The CDR3 coding sequence is TGTGCCAGCAGCGTAGCCCCGCTAGCGCGGACTCCCTACGAGCAGTACTTC. Complete variable domain (other parts from reference TRBV9 and TRBJ2-7): DSGVTQTPKHLITATGQRVTLRCSPRSGDLSVYWYQQSLDQGLQFLIQYYNGEERAKGNILERFSAQQFPDLHSELNLSSLELGDSALYFCASSVAPLARTPYEQYFGPGTRLTVT.

About this clone itself: In the same sample, other DNA sequences code for this CDR3. The chain employs TRBV28 and TRBJ2-7, with TRBD2 identical over 11 bases. Germline V gene lookup returns CDR1 MDHEN and CDR2 SYDVKM. This CDR3 comprises 15 residues. Trimming removed 2 bases from V and 3 bases from J; junction bases left unmatched: 3. The CDR3 protein is CASSLLGLAGYEQYF. Written as DNA, the CDR3 is TGTGCCAGCAGTTTACTCGGACTAGCGGGCTACGAGCAGTACTTC.

The chain uses TRBV6-5 and TRBJ2-2, with 12 bases fitting TRBD2. CDR1 and CDR2 from the germline V gene are MNHEY and SVGAGI. This CDR3 region has 16 residues. V was clipped by 2 bases and J by 4 bases; unmatched bases: 2. The CDR3 DNA reads as TGTGCCAGCAGTTACAGACTAGCGGGAGTCACCGGGGAGCTGTTTTTT. This translates into CASSYRLAGVTGELFF.

Remarks on this clone: Different DNA sequences within this sample yield the same CDR3. V and J are TRBV27 and TRBJ2-1; D is unclear. The CDR3 totals 12 residues. V gave up 4 bases and J gave up 4 bases, with 5 bases separating them. Germline lookup yields CDR1 MNHEY and CDR2 SMNVEV (reference sequence). CDR3 bases: TGTGCCAGCAGTTCCCCATACAATGAGCAGTTCTTC. Translating it yields CASSSPYNEQFF.

The chain combines TRBV6-5 with TRBJ1-1, with D perhaps TRBD1 (6 bases). Looked up from germline, CDR1 is MNHEY and CDR2 is SVGAGI. V lost 6 bases and J 4 bases, leaving 21 bases between the germline ends. The CDR3 totals 16 residues. CDR3 DNA: TGTGCCAGCAGCTACCTATCTTGGGGGGGCACCACTGAAGCTTTCTTT. It is translated as CASSYLSWGGTTEAFF.

Points on this clone: At the DNA level, this CDR3 is encoded by other sequences in the same sample as well. This sequence joins TRBV27 and TRBJ2-2; 14 bases align to TRBD2. The CDR3 spans 16 residues. Germline V gene data show CDR1 as MNHEY and CDR2 as SMNVEV (reference sequence). J was trimmed by 5 bases and V by 5 bases; bases with no gene match: 4. CDR3 coding DNA: TGTGCCAGCAGTCTGGGACTAGCGGGAGTAACCGGGGAGCTGTTTTTT. Translation: CASSLGLAGVTGELFF.

This clone appeared once. The genes are TRBV5-1 and TRBJ2-2, with a weak D call TRBD1 (5 bases). V dropped 0 bases and J dropped 5 bases, with 14 bases sitting between them. This CDR3 region has 16 residues. Germline V gene lookup returns CDR1 SGHRS and CDR2 YFSETQ. CDR3 in amino acids: CASSLEGQGLTGELFF. The CDR3 DNA follows: TGCGCCAGCAGCTTGGAAGGACAAGGTTTGACCGGGGAGCTGTTTTTT.

The chain couples TRBV6-5 to TRBJ2-5; the D is unclear. V gave up 1 base and J gave up 0 bases, with 6 bases separating them. From germline, CDR1 is MNHEY and CDR2 SVGAGI. The CDR3 has 14 amino acids. This chain's CDR3 is CASSYWGNQETQYF. The CDR3 coding sequence is TGTGCCAGCAGTTACTGGGGTAACCAAGAGACCCAGTACTTC.

V gene TRBV25-1 combines with J gene TRBJ2-5; no firm D call. Germline values: CDR1 MGHDK, CDR2 SYGVNS. V lost 4 bases to trimming and J lost 4 bases, with 7 bases between them. CDR3 length: 12 amino acids. CDR3 DNA: TGTGCCAGCAGTGGTAGGGTAGAGACCCAGTACTTC. It is translated as CASSGRVETQYF.

The chain couples TRBV9 to TRBJ1-2; D remains ambiguous. CDR1 and CDR2 (germline): SGDLS, YYNGEE. This CDR3 contains 14 residues. Deletions cut 6 bases from V and 2 bases from J, with 14 bases between. The CDR3 spells CASKRAGSNYGYTF. As DNA, the CDR3 is TGTGCCAGCAAGAGGGCAGGATCGAACTATGGCTACACCTTC.

The V gene is TRBV28, the J gene TRBJ2-5, with 10 bases aligning to TRBD1. The germline gives CDR1 MDHEN, CDR2 SYDVKM. The J segment lost 5 bases and the V segment lost 3 bases, leaving 9 bases of the junction unmatched. The CDR3 is 16 amino acids. CDR3 loop: CASSFLGQGDSETQYF. The DNA for the CDR3 is TGTGCCAGCAGTTTCCTCGGACAGGGGGACTCGGAGACCCAGTACTTC.

The genes are TRBV19 and TRBJ1-1; 7 nucleotides align to TRBD1. Germline assignment: CDR1 LNHDA and CDR2 SQIVND (reference sequence). V shed 10 bases, J shed 4 bases, and the junction held 9 bases outside the gene matches. This CDR3 has 13 residues. In DNA form, the CDR3 reads TGTGCCACGGAGGGGGCCCTGGGCACTGAAGCTTTCTTT. Its protein product is CATEGALGTEAFF.

This clone has only one observation. This chain joins TRBV4-1 and TRBJ2-4; possible D gene TRBD1, 7 bases. This CDR3 has 14 amino acids. CDR1 and CDR2 from the germline V gene are MGHRA and YSYEKL. The V gene lost 8 bases and the J gene lost 2 bases, with 13 bases spanning the gap. The CDR3 sequence is CASSGGKTKNIQYF. CDR3 in DNA: TGCGCCAGCTCAGGGGGGAAGACCAAAAACATTCAGTACTTC.

Concerning this clone: The same CDR3 can be traced to other DNA sequences in this sample. The chain links TRBV28 to TRBJ2-7; perhaps D is TRBD1 or TRBD2 (6 bases each). The CDR3 totals 14 residues. Per germline, CDR1 MDHEN and CDR2 SYDVKM. Trimming removed 1 base from V and 2 bases from J, with 9 bases in between. CDR3 nucleotide sequence: TGTGCCAGCAGTTTATTGGGGGGCACCTACGAGCAGTACTTC. As protein: CASSLLGGTYEQYF.

This sequence joins TRBV5-1 and TRBJ2-1; D perhaps matches TRBD2 (5 bases). Germline loops: CDR1 SGHRS, CDR2 YFSETQ. The V gene lost 4 bases and the J gene lost 7 bases, with 15 bases spanning the gap. The CDR3 consists of 14 residues. The CDR3 nucleotides read TGCGCCAGCAGCCCGGGGAGCTTCGGGAATGAGCAGTTCTTC. This encodes CASSPGSFGNEQFF.

This chain connects TRBV6-1 to TRBJ1-2, with TRBD1 as a possible D gene (5 bases). V was cut by 0 bases and J by 3 bases, with 8 bases left in between. The CDR3 loop spans 14 amino acids. Per the germline V gene, CDR1 is MNHNS and CDR2 is SASEGT. As DNA, the CDR3 is TGTGCCAGCAGTGAAGCTCGGGGCCACTATGGCTACACCTTC. It translates to CASSEARGHYGYTF.

The gene calls are TRBV7-2 and TRBJ1-2, with D possibly being TRBD1 (5 bases). Trimming removed 1 base from V and 5 bases from J, with 14 bases in between. CDR3 length: 15 residues. Germline V gene sequence: CDR1 SGHTA, CDR2 FQGNSA. CDR3 protein: CASSLEGRAGYGYTF. CDR3 DNA: TGTGCCAGCAGCTTAGAAGGGAGGGCAGGGTATGGCTACACCTTC.

The rearrangement joins TRBV5-1 to TRBJ2-1; D is unresolved. V shed 2 bases and J shed 2 bases, with 8 bases lying between them. The germline CDR1 and CDR2 sequences are SGHRS and YFSETQ. The CDR3 length is 14 residues. The CDR3 nucleotides are TGCGCCAGCAGCTTAACCGAGACCTACAATGAGCAGTTCTTC. Protein sequence: CASSLTETYNEQFF.

This chain connects TRBV6-1 to TRBJ1-4; D is undetermined. The CDR3 has 15 residues. Germline values: CDR1 MNHNS, CDR2 SASEGT. V was clipped by 0 bases and J by 3 bases, with 8 bases between them. The CDR3: CASSEAGFANEKLFF. The DNA for the CDR3 is TGTGCCAGCAGTGAAGCGGGATTTGCTAATGAAAAACTGTTTTTT.

The rearrangement links TRBV28 to TRBJ2-7; perhaps TRBD2 as D (6 bases). The CDR3 has 17 residues. Germline V gene sequence: CDR1 MDHEN, CDR2 SYDVKM. V was clipped by 5 bases and J by 2 bases, with 22 bases between them. The CDR3 DNA is TGTGCCAGCAGTACCCGTCTTAAGGGACTGGGGGCCTACGAGCAGTACTTC. Protein product: CASSTRLKGLGAYEQYF.

A note on this clone: Distinct nucleotide sequences in the sample also encode this CDR3. V usage is TRBV13 and J usage is TRBJ1-6, with D perhaps TRBD1 (6 bases). The CDR3 is 14 residues long. Germline assignment: CDR1 PRHDT and CDR2 FYEKMQ (reference sequence). Trimming took 2 bases from V and 5 from J, leaving 7 bases between them. DNA of the CDR3: TGTGCCAGCAGCTTACGGACAGATAATTCACCCCTCCACTTT. Protein sequence: CASSLRTDNSPLHF.

On this clone itself: The identical CDR3 is also encoded by other nucleotide sequences in the sample. The chain joins TRBV9 to TRBJ2-5, with TRBD1 matching 7 bases. This CDR3 has 13 residues. Germline-derived CDR1 and CDR2 are SGDLS and YYNGEE. J was trimmed by 3 bases and V by 3 bases; bases with no gene match: 2. CDR3 loop: CASSGTGEETQYF. In DNA form, the CDR3 reads TGTGCCAGCAGCGGAACAGGGGAAGAGACCCAGTACTTC.

The chain couples TRBV6-6 to TRBJ1-5; D unresolved. Trimming stripped 4 bases from V and 4 bases from J, with 8 bases between. The germline V gene encodes CDR1 MNHNY and CDR2 SVGAGI (reference sequence). This CDR3 region has 13 residues. The CDR3, as DNA: TGTGCCAGCAGTTCCGGCTTGAATCAGCCCCAGCATTTT. Residues: CASSSGLNQPQHF.

The V and J genes are TRBV9 and TRBJ2-5; the match to TRBD2 covers 11 bases. This CDR3 spans 15 amino acids. With V trimmed by 4 bases and J by 5 bases, 7 bases remained unmatched. CDR1 and CDR2 from the germline V gene are SGDLS and YYNGEE. The CDR3 nucleotides read TGTGCCAGCAGCCCGACTAGCGGGAACTGGGAGACCCAGTACTTC. Protein: CASSPTSGNWETQYF.

The V call is TRBV7-9, the J call TRBJ1-2; no reliable D call. The CDR3 is made up of 13 amino acids. The germline V gene has CDR1 SEHNR and CDR2 FQNEAQ (reference sequence). Trimming shortened V by 1 base and J by 2 bases, and 5 bases separated the two germline ends. The CDR3 DNA reads TGTGCCAGCAGCTTAGATCCCAACTATGGCTACACCTTC. It yields the protein CASSLDPNYGYTF.